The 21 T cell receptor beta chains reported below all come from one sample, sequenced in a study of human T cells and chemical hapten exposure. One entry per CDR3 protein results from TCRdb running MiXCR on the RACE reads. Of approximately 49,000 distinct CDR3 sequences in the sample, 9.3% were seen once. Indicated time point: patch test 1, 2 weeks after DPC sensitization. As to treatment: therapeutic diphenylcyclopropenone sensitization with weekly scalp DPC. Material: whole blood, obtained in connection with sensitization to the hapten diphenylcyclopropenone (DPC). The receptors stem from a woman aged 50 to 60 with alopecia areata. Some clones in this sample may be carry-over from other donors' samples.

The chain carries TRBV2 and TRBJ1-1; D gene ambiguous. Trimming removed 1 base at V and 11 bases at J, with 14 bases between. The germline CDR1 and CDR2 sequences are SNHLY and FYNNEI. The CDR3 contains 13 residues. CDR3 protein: CASSEVKESVAFF. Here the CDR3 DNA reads TGTGCCAGCAGTGAAGTCAAGGAAAGTGTGGCTTTCTTT.

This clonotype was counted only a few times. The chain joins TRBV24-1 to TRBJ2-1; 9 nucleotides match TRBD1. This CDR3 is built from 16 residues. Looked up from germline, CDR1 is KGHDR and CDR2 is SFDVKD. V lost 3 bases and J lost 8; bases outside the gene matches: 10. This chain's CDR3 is CATSDPGTGLRHEQFF. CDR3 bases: TGTGCCACCAGTGATCCCGGGACAGGGCTGCGCCATGAGCAGTTCTTC.

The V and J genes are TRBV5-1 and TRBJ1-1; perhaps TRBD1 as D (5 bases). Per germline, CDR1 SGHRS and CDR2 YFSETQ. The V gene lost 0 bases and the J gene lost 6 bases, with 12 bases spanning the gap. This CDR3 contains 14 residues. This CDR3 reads CASSLGQLGSEAFF. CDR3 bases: TGCGCCAGCAGCTTGGGACAGTTGGGGTCTGAAGCTTTCTTT.

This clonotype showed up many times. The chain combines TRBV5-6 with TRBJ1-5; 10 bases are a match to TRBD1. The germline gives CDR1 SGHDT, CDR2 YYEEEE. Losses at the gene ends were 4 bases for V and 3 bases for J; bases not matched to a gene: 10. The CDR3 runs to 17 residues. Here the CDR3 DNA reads TGTGCCAGCAGCGCATCAGGACAGGGGGGAGACAATCAGCCCCAGCATTTT. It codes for CASSASGQGGDNQPQHF.

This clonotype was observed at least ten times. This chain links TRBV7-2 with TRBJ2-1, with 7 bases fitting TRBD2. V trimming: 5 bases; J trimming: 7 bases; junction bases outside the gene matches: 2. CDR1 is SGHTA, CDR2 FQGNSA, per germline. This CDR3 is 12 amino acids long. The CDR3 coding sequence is TGTGCCAGCAGCAGGGACTATAATGAGCAGTTCTTC. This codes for CASSRDYNEQFF.

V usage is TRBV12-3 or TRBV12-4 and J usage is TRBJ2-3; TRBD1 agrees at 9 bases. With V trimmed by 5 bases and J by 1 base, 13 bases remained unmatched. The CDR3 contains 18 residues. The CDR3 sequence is CASSRARYRGQGTDTQYF. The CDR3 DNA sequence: TGTGCCAGCAGTAGAGCAAGGTACAGGGGGCAAGGCACAGATACGCAGTATTTT.

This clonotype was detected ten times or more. In nucleotides, the CDR3 is TGCGCCAGCAGCCAAGGGATACCCTTTCTTATTACCGGGGAGCTGTTTTTT. Translation gives CASSQGIPFLITGELFF. The chain carries TRBV4-1 and TRBJ2-2; no reliable D call. This CDR3 region has 17 residues. Trimming pared 1 base from V and 5 bases from J, leaving 17 bases between. Germline CDR1 and CDR2: MGHRA and YSYEKL.

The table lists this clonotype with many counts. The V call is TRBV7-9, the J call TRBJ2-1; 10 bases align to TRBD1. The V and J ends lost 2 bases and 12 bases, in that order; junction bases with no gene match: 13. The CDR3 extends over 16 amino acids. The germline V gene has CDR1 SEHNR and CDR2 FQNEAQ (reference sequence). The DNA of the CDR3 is TGTGCCAGCAGCTTAAACAGTCCGGGACAGGGGAAGGGGCAGTTCTTC. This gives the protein CASSLNSPGQGKGQFF.

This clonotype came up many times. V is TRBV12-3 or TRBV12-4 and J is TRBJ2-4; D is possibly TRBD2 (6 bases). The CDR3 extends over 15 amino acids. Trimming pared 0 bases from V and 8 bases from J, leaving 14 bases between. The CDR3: CASSLAIPPGDIQYF. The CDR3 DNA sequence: TGTGCCAGCAGTTTAGCAATTCCCCCGGGAGACATTCAGTACTTC.

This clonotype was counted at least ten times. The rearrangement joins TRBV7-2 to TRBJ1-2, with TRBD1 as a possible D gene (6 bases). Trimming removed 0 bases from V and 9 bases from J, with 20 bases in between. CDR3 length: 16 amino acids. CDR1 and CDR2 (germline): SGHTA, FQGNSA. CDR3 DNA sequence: TGTGCCAGCAGCTTAGCAATTCAACGAGGGGGGCTTCGCTACACCTTC. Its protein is CASSLAIQRGGLRYTF.

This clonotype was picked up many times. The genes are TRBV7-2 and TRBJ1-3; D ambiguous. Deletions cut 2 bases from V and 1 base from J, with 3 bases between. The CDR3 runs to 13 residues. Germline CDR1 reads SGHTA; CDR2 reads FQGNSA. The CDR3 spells CASSLISGNTIYF. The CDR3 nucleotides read TGTGCCAGCAGCTTAATTTCTGGAAACACCATATATTTT.

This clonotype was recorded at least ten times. The DNA for the CDR3 is TGTGCCAGCAGCCCAGGTGTGTACACTGAAGCTTTCTTT. Translated: CASSPGVYTEAFF. This sequence joins TRBV14 and TRBJ1-1, with D hard to call. V shed 4 bases and J shed 3 bases, with 9 bases lying between them. The CDR3 covers 13 residues. CDR1 is SGHDN and CDR2 is FVKESK in the germline V gene.

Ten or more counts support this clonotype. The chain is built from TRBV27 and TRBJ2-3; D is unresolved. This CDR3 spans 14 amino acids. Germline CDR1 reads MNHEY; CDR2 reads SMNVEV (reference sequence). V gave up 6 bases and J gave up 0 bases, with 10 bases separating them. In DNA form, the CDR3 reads TGTGCCAGCAGATATAAGTCGAGCACAGATACGCAGTATTTT. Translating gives CASRYKSSTDTQYF.

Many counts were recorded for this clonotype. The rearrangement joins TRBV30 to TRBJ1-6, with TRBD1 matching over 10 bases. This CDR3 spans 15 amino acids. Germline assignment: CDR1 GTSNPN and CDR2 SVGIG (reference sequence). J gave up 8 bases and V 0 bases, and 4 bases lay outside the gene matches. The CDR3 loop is CAWSVGQGSHSPLHF. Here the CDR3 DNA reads TGTGCCTGGAGTGTGGGACAGGGGAGTCATTCACCCCTCCACTTT.

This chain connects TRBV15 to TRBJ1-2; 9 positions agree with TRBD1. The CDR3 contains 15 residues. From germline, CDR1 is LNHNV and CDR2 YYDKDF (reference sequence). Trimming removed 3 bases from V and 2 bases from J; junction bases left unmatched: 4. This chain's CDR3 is CATSRRTGENYGYTF. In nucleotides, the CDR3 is TGTGCCACCAGCAGGCGGACAGGGGAGAACTATGGCTACACCTTC. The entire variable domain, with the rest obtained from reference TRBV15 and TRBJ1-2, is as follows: DAMVIQNPRYQVTQFGKPVTLSCSQTLNHNVMYWYQQKSSQAPKLLFHYYDKDFNNEADTPDNFQSRRPNTSFCFLDIRSPGLGDTAMYLCATSRRTGENYGYTFGSGTRLTVV.

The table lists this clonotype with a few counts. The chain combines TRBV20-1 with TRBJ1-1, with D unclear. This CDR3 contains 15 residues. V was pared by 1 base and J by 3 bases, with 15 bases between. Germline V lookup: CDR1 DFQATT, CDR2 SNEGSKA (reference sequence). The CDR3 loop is CSARGGRAADTEAFF. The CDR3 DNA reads TGCAGTGCTAGAGGCGGCCGGGCGGCGGACACTGAAGCTTTCTTT.

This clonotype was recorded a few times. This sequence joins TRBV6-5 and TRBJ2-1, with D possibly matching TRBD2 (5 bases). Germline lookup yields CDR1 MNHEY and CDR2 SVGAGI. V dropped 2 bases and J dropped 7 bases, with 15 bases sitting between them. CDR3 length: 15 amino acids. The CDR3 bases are TGTGCCAGCAGTTACAAGAGGACCCAGCGGAATGAGCAGTTCTTC. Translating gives CASSYKRTQRNEQFF.

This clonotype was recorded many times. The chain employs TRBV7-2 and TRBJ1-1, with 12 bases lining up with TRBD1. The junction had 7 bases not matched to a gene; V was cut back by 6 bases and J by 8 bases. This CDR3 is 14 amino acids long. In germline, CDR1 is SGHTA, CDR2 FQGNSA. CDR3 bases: TGTGCCAGCAGATTGGGACAGGGGGCAATGGAAGCTTTCTTT. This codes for CASRLGQGAMEAFF.

CDR3 DNA: TGCAGCGTTAACCGCGATGAGCAGTTCTTC. Protein: CSVNRDEQFF. V gene TRBV29-1 combines with J gene TRBJ2-1, with D unresolved. CDR3 length equals 10 residues. Between the trimmed V and J ends, which lost 5 bases and 8 bases, there was a span of 7 bases. Germline CDR1 reads SQVTM; CDR2 reads ANQGSEA.

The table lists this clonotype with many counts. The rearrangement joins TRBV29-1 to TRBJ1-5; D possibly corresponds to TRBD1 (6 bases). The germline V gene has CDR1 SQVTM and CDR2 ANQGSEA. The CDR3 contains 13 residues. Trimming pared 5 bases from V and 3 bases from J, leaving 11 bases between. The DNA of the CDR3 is TGCAGCGTTAAAGGACAGTACAATCAGCCCCAGCATTTT. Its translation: CSVKGQYNQPQHF.

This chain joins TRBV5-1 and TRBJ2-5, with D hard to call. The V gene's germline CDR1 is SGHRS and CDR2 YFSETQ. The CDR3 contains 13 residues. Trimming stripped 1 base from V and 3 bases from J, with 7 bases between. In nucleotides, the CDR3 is TGCGCCAGCAGCTTGATCGCAGAAGAGACCCAGTACTTC. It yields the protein CASSLIAEETQYF.